Listed below are T cell receptor beta chains from one sample, sequenced in a study of shared T cell receptors in the human thymus. The method was immunoSEQ multiplex PCR; TCRdb's version includes in-frame clones alone and lacks a portion of them. The sample has approximately 660,000 clones; approximately 90% are singletons. This sample was also put to use in a study of human thymus T cells.

The sample taken for sequencing was thymocytes. The receptors were gathered from a boy in the first two years of life with a congenital heart defect. CDR3s include the opening cysteine and the closing phenylalanine or tryptophan. Fields, in order: V gene, D gene, clone size, J gene, CDR3 DNA, CDR3 protein. The D gene is left open where the match is weak. Clone size is not always given. Where it is, it says once, few, many or a class for expanded clones.

>TRBV2|NA|NA|TRBJ2-5
TGTGCCAGCAGCGGGGTGGGGTCCCAAGAGACCCAGTACTTC
CASSGVGSQETQYF
>TRBV11-3|NA|few|TRBJ2-5
TGTGCCAGCAGCCGGATGGGACAAGTGCCCAACCAAGAGACCCAGTACTTC
CASSRMGQVPNQETQYF
>TRBV10-3|NA|NA|TRBJ2-1
TGTGCCATCAGTGAACGAACGGGAGCCCTAAATGAGCAGTTCTTC
CAISERTGALNEQFF
>TRBV6-5|TRBD1|NA|TRBJ2-2
TGTGCCAGCATGGGACAGGGAGCCGGGGAGCTGTTTTTT
CASMGQGAGELFF
>TRBV7-2|TRBD2|NA|TRBJ2-7
TGTGCCAGCAGCCCGGGGACTAGCGGGAGCCTAACCTACGAGCAGTACTTC
CASSPGTSGSLTYEQYF
>TRBV29-1|NA|NA|TRBJ1-1
TGCAGCGTTGAAGAAGGCGTGGGGCCCCAAGCTTTCTTT
CSVEEGVGPQAFF
>TRBV11-2|NA|NA|TRBJ1-3
TGTGCCAGCAGGCAACAGGGCGGTGGAAACACCATATATTTT
CASRQQGGGNTIYF
>TRBV27|TRBD1|NA|TRBJ1-1
TGTGCCACCAGAGAGACTGACAGGGTAGAGCTCACTGAAGCTTTCTTT
CATRETDRVELTEAFF
>TRBV30|TRBD2|NA|TRBJ2-1
TGTGCCTGGAGTGTACGGTCCGGGACTAGCGGGAGGGTATACAATGAGCAGTTCTTC
CAWSVRSGTSGRVYNEQFF
>TRBV6-7|NA|NA|TRBJ2-5
TGTGCCAGCAGTTACGGGCGGGGGCAAGGTCCCACAGAGACCCAGTACTTC
CASSYGRGQGPTETQYF
>TRBV7-3|NA|NA|TRBJ2-3
TGTGCCAGCAGCCCTGGACAGAGGTCGACTAGCACAGATACGCAGTATTTT
CASSPGQRSTSTDTQYF
>TRBV28|TRBD2|NA|TRBJ2-7
TGTGCCAGCAGTTTATCTCCGGGACTAGCGGGGATGCCGGACGAGCAGTACTTC
CASSLSPGLAGMPDEQYF
>TRBV20-1|TRBD1|NA|TRBJ1-4
TGCAGTGGGGGACAGGGTGAAAAACTGTTTTTT
CSGGQGEKLFF
>TRBV5-1|TRBD1|NA|TRBJ1-2
TGCGCCAGCAGCGTTGACAGGGTAGGGTATGGCTACACCTTC
CASSVDRVGYGYTF
>TRBV27|TRBD2|NA|TRBJ2-1
TGTGCCAGCAGTTCCGGGACTAGCGGGAGGCTCAATGAGCAGTTCTTC
CASSSGTSGRLNEQFF
>TRBV30|TRBD1|NA|TRBJ1-2
TGTGCCTGGAGGCCGGGACAGGTCTATGGCTACACCTTC
CAWRPGQVYGYTF
>TRBV18|TRBD2|NA|TRBJ2-2
TGTGCCAGCTCACCTAGCAAAGCGGGAGGGCCGAACACCGGGGAGCTGTTTTTT
CASSPSKAGGPNTGELFF
>TRBV15|TRBD1|NA|TRBJ2-7
TGTGCCACCAGCAGAGATTTCTGGACAGGGCTCTACGAGCAGTACTTC
CATSRDFWTGLYEQYF
>TRBV4-1|TRBD2|NA|TRBJ2-3
TGCGCCAGCAGCCAAGAAGTAGCGGGAGATGAGGATACGCAGTATTTT
CASSQEVAGDEDTQYF
>TRBV7-2|TRBD2|few|TRBJ2-2
TGTGCCAGCAGCTTACTGACTAGCGGGAGGACCGGGGAGCTGTTTTTT
CASSLLTSGRTGELFF